Following are 10 T cell receptor beta chains from one sample sequenced in a study of technical replicates of blood from a handful of donors. Sequencing used immunoSEQ multiplex PCR; TCRdb keeps in-frame clones, though not all of them. The sample shows some 80,000 clones, around 94% of them seen only once. The specimen sequenced was T cells isolated from PBMCs. The source is a human donor in good health.

This sequence joins TRBV5-1 and TRBJ1-1; possibly TRBD1 for D (5 bases). Germline CDR1 and CDR2: SGHRS and YFSETQ. Trimming cost V 5 bases and J 5 bases, with 13 bases left between them. CDR3 length: 13 residues. CDR3 residues: CASRQAFETEAFF. The CDR3, as DNA: TGCGCCAGCAGACAGGCGTTTGAGACTGAAGCTTTCTTT.

The chain joins TRBV1 to TRBJ2-1; the table's D call of TRBD1 was not tested on the DNA. TRBV1 is classified as a pseudogene. This CDR3 is 16 amino acids long. The CDR3 spells CTKTGDYNGSYNEQFF. CDR3 coding DNA: TGCACCAAGACAGGGGACTACAACGGCTCCTACAATGAGCAGTTCTTC.

The rearrangement joins TRBV6-1 to TRBJ1-5; D is possibly TRBD1 (5 bases). The V end was cut by 4 bases, the J end by 3 bases, with 10 bases between. Germline CDR1 is MNHNS and CDR2 is SASEGT. This CDR3 is built from 14 residues. The CDR3 loop reads CASSAAGSNQPQHF. CDR3 DNA sequence: TGTGCCAGCAGTGCGGCAGGGTCCAATCAGCCCCAGCATTTT.

This rearrangement joins TRBV7-3 to TRBJ2-3, with D tentatively TRBD2 (5 bases). This CDR3 has 13 residues. The germline V gene encodes CDR1 SGHTA and CDR2 FQGTGA. V shed 4 bases and J shed 6 bases, with 11 bases lying between them. This CDR3 reads CASSSGTGDTQYF. The CDR3 nucleotides are TGTGCCAGCAGCTCCGGAACGGGGGATACGCAGTATTTT.

The chain uses TRBV11-2 and TRBJ2-1, with 7 bases identical to TRBD1. CDR1 and CDR2 from the germline V gene are SGHAT and FQNNGV. The CDR3 consists of 16 residues. The ends lost 4 bases at V and 0 bases at J; junction bases unmatched: 6. CDR3 coding DNA: TGTGCCAGCAGCTCCGACAGGGTCAGCTCCTACAATGAGCAGTTCTTC. This translates into CASSSDRVSSYNEQFF. The entire variable domain, with the rest obtained from reference TRBV11-2 and TRBJ2-1, is as follows: EAGVAQSPRYKIIEKRQSVAFWCNPISGHATLYWYQQILGQGPKLLIQFQNNGVVDDSQLPKDRFSAERLKGVDSTLKIQPAKLEDSAVYLCASSSDRVSSYNEQFFGPGTRLTVL.

The V and J genes are TRBV10-3 and TRBJ1-1; tentative D call: TRBD1 (6 bases). Germline loops: CDR1 ENHRY, CDR2 SYGVKD. Trimming removed 3 bases from V and 7 bases from J, with 21 bases in between. CDR3 length: 16 amino acids. The CDR3 region is CAISEGYREIQDEAFF. In nucleotides, the CDR3 is TGTGCCATCAGTGAAGGTTACAGGGAGATCCAGGATGAAGCTTTCTTT.

The rearrangement uses TRBV6-5 and TRBJ1-4; 7 bases align to TRBD1. This CDR3 is built from 12 residues. From germline, CDR1 is MNHEY and CDR2 SVGAGI. J was trimmed by 10 bases and V by 6 bases; bases with no gene match: 5. CDR3 bases: TGTGCCAGCAGGGGCACAGGGGTAAAACTGTTTTTT. Translating gives CASRGTGVKLFF.

This chain connects TRBV2 to TRBJ1-1; no reliable D call. Trimming stripped 10 bases from V and 0 bases from J, with 15 bases between. Per the germline V gene, CDR1 is SNHLY and CDR2 is FYNNEI. The CDR3 has 14 residues. The CDR3 DNA is TGTGCCACCCTCTTAGCAGTCATGAACACTGAAGCTTTCTTT. Protein product: CATLLAVMNTEAFF.

The chain carries TRBV9 and TRBJ1-5, with D unclear. Trimming stripped 2 bases from V and 2 bases from J, with 11 bases between. This CDR3 region has 15 residues. CDR1 and CDR2 from the germline V gene are SGDLS and YYNGEE. CDR3 sequence (DNA): TGTGCCAGCAGCGTGTCGGGAGGCGGCAATCAGCCCCAGCATTTT. Amino acid sequence: CASSVSGGGNQPQHF.

As to this clone: One end of the junction varies from germline; a read error may be responsible. CDR3 sequence: CASSPPIASVVITNTQYF. DNA of the CDR3: TGTGCCAGCAGCCCACCCATTGCCAGCGTAGTAATCACAAATACGCAGTATTTT. The gene calls are TRBV5-4 and TRBJ2-3; D ambiguous. Germline CDR1 reads SGHNT; CDR2 reads YYREEE (reference sequence). The CDR3 consists of 18 residues.